This TCR beta chain came from a study of OX40 agonist ivuxolimab in advanced cancers. Findings of the study overall: Near-lowest levels of clonal expansion characterized partial responders at 0.1-3.0 mg/kg.

Sampled blood was obtained at baseline, cycle 4 day 1, and cycle 7 day 1. The table lists this clone with a count of one. Its antigen is undetermined. The repertoire was sequenced with immunoSEQ multiplex PCR; TCRdb's copy has only in-frame clones and lacks some. The table lists 85,000 to 90,000 clones, around nine tenths of them singletons. The ends lost 6 bases at V and 3 bases at J; junction bases unmatched: 4. CDR3 length: 14 residues. Germline-derived CDR1 and CDR2 are WSHSY and SAAADI. The source was CD4+ or CD8+ T cells sorted from blood, collected in a trial of the OX40 agonist ivuxolimab. The sequence derives from an adult with an advanced solid tumor such as melanoma, head and neck, liver or kidney cancer. The chain joins TRBV10-2 to TRBJ2-2; TRBD1 matches 7 bases. CDR3 amino acids: CASRDRRDTGELFF. DNA of the CDR3: TGCGCCAGCAGGGACAGGCGGGACACCGGGGAGCTGTTTTTT.